These 6 T cell receptor beta chains came from one sample sequenced in a study of cytotoxic CD8 clonotypes in ibrutinib-treated CLL. Libraries were prepared by immunoSEQ multiplex PCR; TCRdb keeps only in-frame clonotypes and omits some of them. Of 100,000 or so clones in the sample, 58% are singletons; the top ten hold around a third. Sequencing used PBMCs, obtained after 24 months of ibrutinib treatment. These receptors all come from a human donor with chronic lymphocytic leukemia.

In this sample, this clone turned up many times. The genes are TRBV15 and TRBJ1-5; unclear D gene. V dropped 2 bases and J dropped 5 bases, with 10 bases sitting between them. The CDR3 has 14 amino acids. Germline V gene data show CDR1 as LNHNV and CDR2 as YYDKDF (reference sequence). CDR3 DNA sequence: TGTGCCACCAGCAGACGGGATAAGGATCAGCCCCAGCATTTT. Its translation is CATSRRDKDQPQHF. The variable domain in full, with the rest retrieved from reference TRBV15 and TRBJ1-5, is DAMVIQNPRYQVTQFGKPVTLSCSQTLNHNVMYWYQQKSSQAPKLLFHYYDKDFNNEADTPDNFQSRRPNTSFCFLDIRSPGLGDTAMYLCATSRRDKDQPQHFGDGTRLSIL.

This clone was seen a single time. The chain links TRBV30 to TRBJ2-2; D call uncertain. The CDR3 has 14 amino acids. Germline CDR1 and CDR2: GTSNPN and SVGIG (reference sequence). V gave up 3 bases and J gave up 7 bases, with 15 bases separating them. CDR3 amino acids: CAWSGLATGGELFF. As DNA, the CDR3 is TGTGCCTGGAGCGGTCTGGCTACCGGCGGGGAGCTGTTTTTT.

The CDR3 nucleotides are TGCAGCGTCACCGGTACAATAGGACAGCCCTACGAGCAGTACTTC. This translates into CSVTGTIGQPYEQYF. The chain links TRBV29-1 to TRBJ2-7, with a weak D call TRBD1 (6 bases). V was trimmed by 6 bases and J by 2 bases, leaving 20 bases between them. Germline-derived CDR1 and CDR2 are SQVTM and ANQGSEA. The CDR3 length is 15 residues.

V usage is TRBV6-1 and J usage is TRBJ1-2; D might be TRBD1 (5 bases). This CDR3 is 16 amino acids long. Germline V gene data show CDR1 as MNHNS and CDR2 as SASEGT. The V gene lost 4 bases and the J gene lost 2 bases, with 17 bases spanning the gap. The DNA of the CDR3 is TGTGCCAGCAGTGTCCTTGGGGGGGAAAGGAACTATGGCTACACCTTC. This sequence encodes CASSVLGGERNYGYTF.

The V and J genes are TRBV29-1 and TRBJ1-1; no clear D gene. The V end was cut by 3 bases, the J end by 4 bases, with 9 bases between. This CDR3 contains 12 residues. The germline V gene has CDR1 SQVTM and CDR2 ANQGSEA. The CDR3 protein is CSVEGLGTEAFF. As DNA, the CDR3 is TGCAGCGTTGAGGGGTTAGGCACTGAAGCTTTCTTT.

The chain has TRBV1 and TRBJ1-1. TRBV1 is a pseudogene. The CDR3 has 15 amino acids. CDR3 DNA sequence: TGCACCAGCAGCCATGAAGGAGGAGGTCAAACTGAAGCTTTCTTT. The encoded protein is CTSSHEGGGQTEAFF.